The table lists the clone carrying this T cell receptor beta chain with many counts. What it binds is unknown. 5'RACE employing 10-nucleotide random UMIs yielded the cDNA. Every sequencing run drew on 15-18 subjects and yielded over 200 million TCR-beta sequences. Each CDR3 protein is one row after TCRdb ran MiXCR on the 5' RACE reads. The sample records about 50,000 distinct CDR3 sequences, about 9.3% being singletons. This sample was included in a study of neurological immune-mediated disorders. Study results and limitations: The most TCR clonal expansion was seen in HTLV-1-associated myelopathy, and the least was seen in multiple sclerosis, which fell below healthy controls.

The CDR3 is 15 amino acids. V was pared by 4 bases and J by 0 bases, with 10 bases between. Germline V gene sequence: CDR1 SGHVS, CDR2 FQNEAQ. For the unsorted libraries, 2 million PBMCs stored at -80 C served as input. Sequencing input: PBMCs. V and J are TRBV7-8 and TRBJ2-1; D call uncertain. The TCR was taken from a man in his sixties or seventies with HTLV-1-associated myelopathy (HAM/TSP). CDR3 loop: CASSSEPHSYNEQFF. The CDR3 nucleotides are TGTGCCAGCAGCTCGGAACCCCACTCCTACAATGAGCAGTTCTTC.